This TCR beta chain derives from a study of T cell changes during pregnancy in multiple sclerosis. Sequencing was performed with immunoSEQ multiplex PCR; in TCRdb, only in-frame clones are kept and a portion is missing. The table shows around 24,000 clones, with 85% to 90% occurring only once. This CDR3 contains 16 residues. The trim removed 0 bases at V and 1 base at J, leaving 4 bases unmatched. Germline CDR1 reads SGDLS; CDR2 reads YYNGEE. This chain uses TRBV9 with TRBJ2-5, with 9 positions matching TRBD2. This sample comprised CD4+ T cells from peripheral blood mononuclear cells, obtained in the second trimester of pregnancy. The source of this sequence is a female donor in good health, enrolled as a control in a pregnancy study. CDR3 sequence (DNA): TGTGCCAGCAGCGTAGGGCTAGCGGGGACCCAAGAGACCCAGTACTTC. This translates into CASSVGLAGTQETQYF.